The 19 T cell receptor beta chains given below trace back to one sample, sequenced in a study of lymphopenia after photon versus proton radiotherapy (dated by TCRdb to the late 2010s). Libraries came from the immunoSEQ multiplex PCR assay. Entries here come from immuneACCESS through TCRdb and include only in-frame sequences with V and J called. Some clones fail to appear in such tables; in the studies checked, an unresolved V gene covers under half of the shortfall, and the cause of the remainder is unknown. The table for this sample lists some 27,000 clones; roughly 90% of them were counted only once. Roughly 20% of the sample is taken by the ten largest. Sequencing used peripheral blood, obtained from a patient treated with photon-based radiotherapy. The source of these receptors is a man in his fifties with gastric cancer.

The CDR3 DNA follows: TGTGCCAGTAGTATATGGGGGGACGAGCAGTACTTC. Its protein product is CASSIWGDEQYF. The chain uses TRBV19 and TRBJ2-7; TRBD2 is a possible D gene (6 bases). Trimming took off 2 bases at V and 5 bases at J, with 7 bases between the two ends. CDR1 is LNHDA, CDR2 SQIVND, per germline (reference sequence). The length of the CDR3 is 12 residues.

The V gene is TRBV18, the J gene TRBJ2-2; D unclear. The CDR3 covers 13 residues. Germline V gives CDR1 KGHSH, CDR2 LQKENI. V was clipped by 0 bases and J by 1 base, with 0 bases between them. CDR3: CASSPPNTGELFF. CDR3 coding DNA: TGTGCCAGCTCACCACCGAACACCGGGGAGCTGTTTTTT.

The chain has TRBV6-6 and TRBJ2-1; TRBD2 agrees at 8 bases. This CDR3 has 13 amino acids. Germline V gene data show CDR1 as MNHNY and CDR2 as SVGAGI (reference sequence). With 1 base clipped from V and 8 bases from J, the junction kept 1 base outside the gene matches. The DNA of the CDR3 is TGTGCCAGCAGTTACTGGCGGGGGGATGAGCAGTTCTTC. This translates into CASSYWRGDEQFF.

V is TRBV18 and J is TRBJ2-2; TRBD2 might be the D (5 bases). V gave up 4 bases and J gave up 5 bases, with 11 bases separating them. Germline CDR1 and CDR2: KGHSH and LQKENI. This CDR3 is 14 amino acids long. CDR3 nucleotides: TGTGCCAGCTCACTGTGGGAGAGGACCGGGGAGCTGTTTTTT. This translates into CASSLWERTGELFF.

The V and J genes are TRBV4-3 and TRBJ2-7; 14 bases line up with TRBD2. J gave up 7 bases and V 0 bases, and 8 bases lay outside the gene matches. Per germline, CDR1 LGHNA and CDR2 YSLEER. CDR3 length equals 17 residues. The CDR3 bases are TGCGCCAGCAGCCAAGATACAGGACTAGCGGGGGGCGGGGAGCAGTACTTC. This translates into CASSQDTGLAGGGEQYF.

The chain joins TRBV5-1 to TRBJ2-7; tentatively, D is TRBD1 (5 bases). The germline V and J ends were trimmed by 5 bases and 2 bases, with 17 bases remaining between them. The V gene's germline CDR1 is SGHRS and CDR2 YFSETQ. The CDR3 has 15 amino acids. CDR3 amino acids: CASRDTGSSAYEQYF. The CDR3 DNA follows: TGCGCCAGCAGGGATACAGGCTCGTCTGCCTACGAGCAGTACTTC.

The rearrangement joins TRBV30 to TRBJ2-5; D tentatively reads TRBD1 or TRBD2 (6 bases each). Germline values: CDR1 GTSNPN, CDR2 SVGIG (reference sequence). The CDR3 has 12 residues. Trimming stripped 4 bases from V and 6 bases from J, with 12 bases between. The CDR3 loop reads CAWTGAGKTQYF. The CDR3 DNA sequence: TGTGCCTGGACGGGGGCCGGGAAGACCCAGTACTTC.

The DNA for the CDR3 is TGCGCCAGCAGCCCGTCGGGAGGACAGGCATCGGATACGCAGTATTTT. Translation gives CASSPSGGQASDTQYF. The chain combines TRBV5-1 with TRBJ2-3; either TRBD1 or TRBD2 may supply D (7 bases each). CDR3 length equals 16 residues. V dropped 4 bases and J dropped 6 bases, with 21 bases sitting between them. The V gene's germline CDR1 is SGHRS and CDR2 YFSETQ.

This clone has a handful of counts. The CDR3 protein is CASSQDRLVRNSPLHF. For the CDR3, the DNA is TGTGCCAGCAGCCAAGATCGTTTGGTAAGGAATTCACCCCTCCACTTT. The chain carries TRBV4-2 and TRBJ1-6; D gene unclear. The CDR3 runs to 16 residues. Germline V gene data show CDR1 as LGHNA and CDR2 as YNFKEQ. V lost 0 bases and J lost 7, with 13 bases in between.

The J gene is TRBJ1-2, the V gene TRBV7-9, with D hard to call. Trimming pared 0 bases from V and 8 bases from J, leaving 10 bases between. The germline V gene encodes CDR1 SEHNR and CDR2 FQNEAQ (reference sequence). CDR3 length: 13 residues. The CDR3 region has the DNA TGTGCCAGCAGCTTAGCCACCCTCGGGGGCTACACCTTC. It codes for CASSLATLGGYTF.

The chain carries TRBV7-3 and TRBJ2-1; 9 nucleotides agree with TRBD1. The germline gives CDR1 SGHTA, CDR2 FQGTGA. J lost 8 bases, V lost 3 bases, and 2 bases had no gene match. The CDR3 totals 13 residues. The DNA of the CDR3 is TGTGCCAGCAGCTTGGACAGGGGTGATGAGCAGTTCTTC. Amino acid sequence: CASSLDRGDEQFF. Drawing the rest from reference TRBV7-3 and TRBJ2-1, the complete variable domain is GAGVSQTPSNKVTEKGKYVELRCDPISGHTALYWYRQSLGQGPEFLIYFQGTGAADDSGLPNDRFFAVRPEGSVSTLKIQRTERGDSAVYLCASSLDRGDEQFFGPGTRLTVL.

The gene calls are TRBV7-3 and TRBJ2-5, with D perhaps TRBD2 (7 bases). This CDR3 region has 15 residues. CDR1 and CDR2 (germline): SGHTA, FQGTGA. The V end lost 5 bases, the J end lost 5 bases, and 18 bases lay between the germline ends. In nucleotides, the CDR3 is TGTGCCAGCAGCCGAGGGGGAGGGGCCCTGGAGACCCAGTACTTC. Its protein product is CASSRGGGALETQYF.

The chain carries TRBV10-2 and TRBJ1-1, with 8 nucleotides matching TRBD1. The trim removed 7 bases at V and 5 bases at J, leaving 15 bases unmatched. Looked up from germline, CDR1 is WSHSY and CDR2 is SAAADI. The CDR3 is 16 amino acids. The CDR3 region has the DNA TGCGCCAGCACCAAATTCGTTGGGACAGGTGGGACTGAAGCTTTCTTT. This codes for CASTKFVGTGGTEAFF.

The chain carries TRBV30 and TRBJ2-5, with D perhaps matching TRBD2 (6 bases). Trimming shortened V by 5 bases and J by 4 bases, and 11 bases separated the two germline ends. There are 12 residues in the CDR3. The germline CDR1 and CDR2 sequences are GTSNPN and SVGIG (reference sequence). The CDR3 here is CAWGEVGETQYF. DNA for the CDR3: TGTGCCTGGGGGGAGGTAGGAGAGACCCAGTACTTC. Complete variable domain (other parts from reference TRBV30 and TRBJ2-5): SQTIHQWPATLVQPVGSPLSLECTVEGTSNPNLYWYRQAAGRGLQLLFYSVGIGQISSEVPQNLSASRPQDRQFILSSKKLLLSDSGFYLCAWGEVGETQYFGPGTRLLVL.

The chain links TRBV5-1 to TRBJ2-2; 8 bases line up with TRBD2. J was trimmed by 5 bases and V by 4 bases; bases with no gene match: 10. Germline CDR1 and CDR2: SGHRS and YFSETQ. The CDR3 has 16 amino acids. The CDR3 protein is CASSQAASGRTGELFF. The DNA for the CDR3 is TGCGCCAGCAGCCAGGCGGCTAGCGGGCGTACCGGGGAGCTGTTTTTT.

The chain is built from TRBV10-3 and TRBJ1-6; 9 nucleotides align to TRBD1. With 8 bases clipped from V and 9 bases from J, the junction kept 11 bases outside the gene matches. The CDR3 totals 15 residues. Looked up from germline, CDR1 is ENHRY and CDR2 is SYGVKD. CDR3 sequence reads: CAIGISGQGSSPLHF. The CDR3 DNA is TGTGCCATCGGTATATCGGGACAGGGCAGTTCACCCCTCCACTTT.

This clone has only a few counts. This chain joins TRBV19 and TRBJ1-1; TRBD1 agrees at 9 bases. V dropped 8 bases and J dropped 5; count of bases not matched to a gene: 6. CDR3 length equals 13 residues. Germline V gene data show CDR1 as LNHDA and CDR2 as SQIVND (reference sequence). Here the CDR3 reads CASHSGTGTEAFF. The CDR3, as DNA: TGTGCCAGTCATTCCGGGACAGGGACTGAAGCTTTCTTT.

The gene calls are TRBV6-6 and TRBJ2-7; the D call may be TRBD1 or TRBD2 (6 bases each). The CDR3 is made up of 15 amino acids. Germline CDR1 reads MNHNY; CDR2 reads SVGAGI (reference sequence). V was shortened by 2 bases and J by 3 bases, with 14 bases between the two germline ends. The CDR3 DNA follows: TGTGCCAGCAGTTACACGCGGGGACACCACTACGAGCAGTACTTC. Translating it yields CASSYTRGHHYEQYF.

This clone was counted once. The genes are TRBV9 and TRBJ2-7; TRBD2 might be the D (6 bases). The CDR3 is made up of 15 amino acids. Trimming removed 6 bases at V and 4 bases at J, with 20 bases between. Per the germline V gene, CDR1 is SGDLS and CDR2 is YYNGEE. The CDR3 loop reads CASTNERRGSYEQYV. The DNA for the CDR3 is TGTGCCAGCACCAATGAAAGGAGGGGATCTTACGAGCAGTACGTC.